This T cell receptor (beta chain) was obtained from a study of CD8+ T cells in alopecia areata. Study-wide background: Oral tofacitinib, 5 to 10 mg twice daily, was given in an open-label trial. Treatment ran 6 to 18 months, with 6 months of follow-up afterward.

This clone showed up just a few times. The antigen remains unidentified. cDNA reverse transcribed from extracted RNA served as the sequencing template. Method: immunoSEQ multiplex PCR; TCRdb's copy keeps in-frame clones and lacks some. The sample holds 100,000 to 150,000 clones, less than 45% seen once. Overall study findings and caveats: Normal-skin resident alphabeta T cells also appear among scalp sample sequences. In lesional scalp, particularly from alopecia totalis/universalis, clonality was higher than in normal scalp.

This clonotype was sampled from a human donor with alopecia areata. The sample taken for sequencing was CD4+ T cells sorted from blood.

DNA of the CDR3: TGCGCCAGCAGCTTGGAGTCCAGTCAAGAGACCCAGTACTTC. It codes for CASSLESSQETQYF. This chain connects TRBV5-1 to TRBJ2-5; D gene uncertain. This CDR3 contains 14 residues. Germline lookup yields CDR1 SGHRS and CDR2 YFSETQ. V lost 0 bases to trimming and J lost 2 bases, with 8 bases between them. The variable domain in full, with the rest retrieved from reference TRBV5-1 and TRBJ2-5, is KAGVTQTPRYLIKTRGQQVTLSCSPISGHRSVSWYQQTPGQGLQFLFEYFSETQRNKGNFPGRFSGRQFSNSRSEMNVSTLELGDSALYLCASSLESSQETQYFGPGTRLLVL.